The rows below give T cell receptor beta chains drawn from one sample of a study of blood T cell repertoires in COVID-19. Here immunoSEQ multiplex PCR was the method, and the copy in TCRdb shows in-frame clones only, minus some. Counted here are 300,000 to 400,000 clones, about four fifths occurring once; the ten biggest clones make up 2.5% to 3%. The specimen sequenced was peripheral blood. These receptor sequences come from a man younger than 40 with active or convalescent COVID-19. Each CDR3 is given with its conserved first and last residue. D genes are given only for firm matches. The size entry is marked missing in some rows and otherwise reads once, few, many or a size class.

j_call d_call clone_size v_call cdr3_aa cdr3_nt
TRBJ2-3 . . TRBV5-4 CASSSRGAAEDTQYF TGTGCCAGCAGCTCTCGCGGGGCCGCGGAAGATACGCAGTATTTT
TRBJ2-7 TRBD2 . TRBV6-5 CASRPRLGGLYEQYF TGTGCCAGCAGGCCGCGGCTGGGAGGGCTCTACGAGCAGTACTTC
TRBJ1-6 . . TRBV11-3 CASSYQEGVGNSPLHF TGTGCCAGCAGCTACCAGGAAGGGGTGGGGAATTCACCCCTCCACTTT
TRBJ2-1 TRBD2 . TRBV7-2 CASSLGTSGLTYNEQFF TGTGCCAGCAGCTTAGGAACTAGCGGGCTTACCTACAATGAGCAGTTCTTC
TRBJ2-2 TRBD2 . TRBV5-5 CASSSTFLAGLTGELFF TGTGCCAGCAGCTCCACCTTCCTAGCGGGCCTCACCGGGGAGCTGTTTTTT
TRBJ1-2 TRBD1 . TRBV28 CASSFGGQVNGYTF TGTGCCAGCAGTTTTGGGGGACAGGTGAATGGCTACACCTTC
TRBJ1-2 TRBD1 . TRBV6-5 CASKSGTGYGYTF TGTGCCAGCAAAAGCGGGACAGGGTATGGCTACACCTTC
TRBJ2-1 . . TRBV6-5 CASSYELASHEQFF TGTGCCAGCAGTTACGAGCTAGCGAGCCATGAGCAGTTCTTC
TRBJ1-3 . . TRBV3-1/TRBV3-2 CASSQGTGSGNTIYF TGTGCCAGCAGCCAAGGGACTGGCTCTGGAAACACCATATATTTT
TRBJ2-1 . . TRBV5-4 CASSPDLYEQFF TGTGCCAGCAGCCCTGACTTGTATGAGCAGTTCTTC
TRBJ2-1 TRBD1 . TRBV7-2 CASSLNRGYEQFF TGTGCCAGCAGCTTAAACAGGGGGTATGAGCAGTTCTTC
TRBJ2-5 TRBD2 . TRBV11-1 CASRPGGDLPRETQYF TGTGCCAGCAGGCCGGGGGGGGATCTCCCCAGGGAGACCCAGTACTTC
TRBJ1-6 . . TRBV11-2 CASRGGHVNSPLHF TGTGCCAGCAGGGGGGGGCACGTAAATTCACCCCTCCACTTT
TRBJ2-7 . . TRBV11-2 CASSTHRGSSYEQYF TGTGCCAGCAGCACTCATAGAGGGTCTTCCTACGAGCAGTACTTC
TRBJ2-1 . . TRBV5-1 CAPHPEQGQFF TGCGCCCCCCACCCAGAACAGGGCCAGTTCTTC
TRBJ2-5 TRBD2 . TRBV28 CASSSPSGKGGETQYF TGTGCCAGCAGTTCCCCAAGCGGGAAGGGTGGGGAGACCCAGTACTTC
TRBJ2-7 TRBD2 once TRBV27 CASSLRGESYEQYF TGTGCCAGCAGTTTGCGGGGGGAGTCCTACGAGCAGTACTTC
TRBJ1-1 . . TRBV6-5 CASSQGLIENTEAFF TGTGCCAGCAGTCAGGGTCTCATAGAGAACACTGAAGCTTTCTTT
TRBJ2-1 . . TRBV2 CASKSGNEQFF TGTGCCAGCAAGTCGGGGAATGAGCAGTTCTTC
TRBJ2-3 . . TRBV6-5 CASSYLGGGNTDTQYF TGTGCCAGCAGTTATTTGGGCGGAGGTAACACAGATACGCAGTATTTT
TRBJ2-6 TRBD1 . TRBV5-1 CASSLDPGGSGANVLTF TGCGCCAGCAGCTTGGACCCAGGGGGCTCTGGGGCCAACGTCCTGACTTTC
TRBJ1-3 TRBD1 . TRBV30 CAAGGSGNTIYF TGTGCTGCAGGGGGCTCTGGAAACACCATATATTTT
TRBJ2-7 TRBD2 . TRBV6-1 CASSDRGGGEQYF TGTGCCAGCAGTGACCGGGGGGGAGGCGAGCAGTACTTC
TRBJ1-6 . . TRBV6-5 CASFRGFSYNSPLHF TGTGCCAGCTTTAGAGGCTTCTCCTATAATTCACCCCTCCACTTT
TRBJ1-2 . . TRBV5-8 CASSAPWTDYGYTF TGTGCCAGCAGTGCCCCGTGGACAGACTATGGCTACACCTTC
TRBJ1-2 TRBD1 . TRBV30 CAWSRTGPVEGYTF TGTGCCTGGAGCCGGACAGGGCCTGTGGAGGGCTACACCTTC
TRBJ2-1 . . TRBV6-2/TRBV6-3 CASSLYSGSSYNEQFF TGTGCCAGCAGTCTTTATAGCGGAAGCTCCTACAATGAGCAGTTCTTC
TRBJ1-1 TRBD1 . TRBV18 CASSPRDSYKAFF TGTGCCAGCTCTCCCCGGGACAGTTATAAAGCTTTCTTT
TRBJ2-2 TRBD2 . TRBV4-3 CASSQFQRGNTGELFF TGCGCCAGCAGCCAATTCCAGCGGGGGAACACCGGGGAGCTGTTTTTT
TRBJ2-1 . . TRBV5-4 CASSPSGGLGGEAEQFF TGTGCCAGCAGCCCTAGTGGGGGCCTAGGCGGTGAGGCTGAGCAGTTCTTC
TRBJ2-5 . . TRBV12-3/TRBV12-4 CASSPDYQETQYF TGTGCCAGCAGTCCGGACTATCAAGAGACCCAGTACTTC
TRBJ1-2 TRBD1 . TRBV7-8 CASSLVTGTGSYTF TGTGCCAGCAGCTTAGTTACCGGGACAGGGAGCTACACCTTC
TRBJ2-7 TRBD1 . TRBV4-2 CASSQETGWDEQYF TGTGCCAGCAGCCAAGAGACAGGGTGGGACGAGCAGTACTTC
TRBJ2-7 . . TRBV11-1 CASSLDGGGYEQYF TGTGCCAGCAGCTTAGATGGGGGAGGCTACGAGCAGTACTTC
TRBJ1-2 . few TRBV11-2 CASGGVDYGYTF TGTGCCAGCGGCGGGGTGGACTATGGCTACACCTTC
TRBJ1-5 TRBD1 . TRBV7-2 CASSPQGAHSNQPQHF TGTGCCAGCAGCCCGCAGGGGGCGCATAGCAATCAGCCCCAGCATTTT
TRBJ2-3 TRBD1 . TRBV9 CASSPPGGSSTDTQYF TGTGCCAGCAGCCCTCCAGGGGGAAGCAGCACAGATACGCAGTATTTT
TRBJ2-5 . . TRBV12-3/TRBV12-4 CASSRTGETQYF TGTGCTAGCAGTCGCACGGGGGAGACCCAGTACTTC
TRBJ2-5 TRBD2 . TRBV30 CAWRRGGGETQYF TGTGCCTGGAGGCGGGGGGGAGGAGAGACCCAGTACTTC